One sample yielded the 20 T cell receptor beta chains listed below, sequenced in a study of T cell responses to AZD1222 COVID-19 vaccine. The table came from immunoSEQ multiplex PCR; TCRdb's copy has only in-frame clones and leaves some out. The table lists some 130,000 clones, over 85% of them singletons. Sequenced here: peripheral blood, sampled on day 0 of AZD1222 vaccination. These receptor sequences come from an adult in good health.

The CDR3 loop is CASGETGYGYTF. The CDR3 DNA reads as TGTGCTAGTGGGGAGACAGGCTATGGCTACACCTTC. The chain joins TRBV12-5 to TRBJ1-2; perhaps TRBD1 as D (6 bases). Germline loops: CDR1 LGHNT, CDR2 FRNRAP. CDR3 length: 12 residues. Deletions cut 6 bases from V and 4 bases from J, with 9 bases between. The whole variable domain, filled in from reference TRBV12-5 and TRBJ1-2, reads DARVTQTPRHKVTEMGQEVTMRCQPILGHNTVFWYRQTMMQGLELLAYFRNRAPLDDSGMPKDRFSAEMPDATLATLKIQPSEPRDSAVYFCASGETGYGYTFGSGTRLTVV.

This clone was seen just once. This CDR3 reads CAISGTGQNSPLHF. DNA for the CDR3: TGTGCCATCAGTGGAACGGGACAGAATTCACCCCTCCACTTT. This chain links TRBV10-3 with TRBJ1-6, with TRBD1 matching over 7 bases. The CDR3 has 14 amino acids. Trimming took 4 bases from V and 7 from J; bases not matched to a gene: 4. Germline CDR1 is ENHRY and CDR2 is SYGVKD.

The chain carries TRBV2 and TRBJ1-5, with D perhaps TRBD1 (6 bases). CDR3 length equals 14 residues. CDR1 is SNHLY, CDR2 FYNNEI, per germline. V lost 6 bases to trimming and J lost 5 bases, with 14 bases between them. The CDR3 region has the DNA TGTGCCAGCAGGGACTCGGACAGTCATCAGCCCCAGCATTTT. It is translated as CASRDSDSHQPQHF.

This CDR3 reads CASSVEGGGGEKLFF. The CDR3 DNA is TGTGCCAGCAGCGTAGAGGGGGGCGGAGGAGAAAAACTGTTTTTT. The chain links TRBV9 to TRBJ1-4; D might be TRBD1 (6 bases). CDR3 length equals 15 residues. The V gene lost 0 bases and the J gene lost 8 bases, with 14 bases spanning the gap. The germline gives CDR1 SGDLS, CDR2 YYNGEE.

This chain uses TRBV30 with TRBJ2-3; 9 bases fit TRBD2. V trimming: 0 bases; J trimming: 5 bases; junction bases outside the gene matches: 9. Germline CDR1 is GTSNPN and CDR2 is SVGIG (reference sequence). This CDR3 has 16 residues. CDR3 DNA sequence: TGTGCCTGGAGTGTAGGGGCGGGAGGGCCTGAAGATACGCAGTATTTT. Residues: CAWSVGAGGPEDTQYF.

The CDR3 here is CASRGALSAYEQYF. CDR3 bases: TGTGCCAGCAGGGGGGCTTTATCCGCCTACGAGCAGTACTTC. The chain combines TRBV28 with TRBJ2-7, with D possibly being TRBD1 (6 bases). Trimming shortened V by 6 bases and J by 2 bases, and 14 bases separated the two germline ends. CDR1 is MDHEN and CDR2 is SYDVKM in the germline V gene. This CDR3 has 14 residues.

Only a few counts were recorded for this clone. DNA of the CDR3: TGCAGCGTTGAAGGGGGGCGGGGGGCCACCACAGATACGCAGTATTTT. It translates to CSVEGGRGATTDTQYF. The genes are TRBV29-1 and TRBJ2-3; 8 bases map to TRBD2. CDR1 and CDR2 (germline): SQVTM, ANQGSEA. The CDR3 sequence is 16 residues long. With 1 base clipped from V and 2 bases from J, the junction kept 8 bases outside the gene matches.

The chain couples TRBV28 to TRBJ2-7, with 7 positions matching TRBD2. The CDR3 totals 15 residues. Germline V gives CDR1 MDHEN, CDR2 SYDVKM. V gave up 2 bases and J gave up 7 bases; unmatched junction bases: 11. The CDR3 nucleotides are TGTGCCAGCAGTTTAAGGGGAGGGCCAATAGGAGAGCAGTACTTC. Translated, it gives CASSLRGGPIGEQYF.

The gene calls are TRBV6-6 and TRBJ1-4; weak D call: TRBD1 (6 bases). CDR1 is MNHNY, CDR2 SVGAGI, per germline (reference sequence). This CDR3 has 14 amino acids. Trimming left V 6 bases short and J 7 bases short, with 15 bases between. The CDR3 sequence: CASSLGGSGEKLFF. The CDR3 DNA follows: TGTGCCAGCAGCCTAGGGGGAAGTGGTGAAAAACTGTTTTTT.

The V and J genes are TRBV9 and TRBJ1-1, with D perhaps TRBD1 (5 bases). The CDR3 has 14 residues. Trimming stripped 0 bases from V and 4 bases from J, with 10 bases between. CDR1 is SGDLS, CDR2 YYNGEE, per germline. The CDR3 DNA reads TGTGCCAGCAGCGTAGAGGGGCTGGGCACTGAAGCTTTCTTT. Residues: CASSVEGLGTEAFF.

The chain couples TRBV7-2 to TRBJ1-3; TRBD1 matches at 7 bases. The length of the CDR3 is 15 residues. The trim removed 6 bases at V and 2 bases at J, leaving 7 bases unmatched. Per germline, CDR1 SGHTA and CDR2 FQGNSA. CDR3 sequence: CASRSTGAAGNTIYF. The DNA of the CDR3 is TGTGCCAGCAGGTCAACAGGGGCAGCTGGAAACACCATATATTTT. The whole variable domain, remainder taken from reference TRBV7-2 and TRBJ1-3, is GAGVSQSPSNKVTEKGKDVELRCDPISGHTALYWYRQSLGQGLEFLIYFQGNSAPDKSGLPSDRFSAERTGGSVSTLTIQRTQQEDSAVYLCASRSTGAAGNTIYFGEGSWLTVV.

For the CDR3, the DNA is TGTGCCAGCTCCGTGTCCGATACGCAGTATTTT. It encodes CASSVSDTQYF. The J gene is TRBJ2-3, the V gene TRBV6-5; D remains unclear. Between the trimmed V and J ends, which lost 8 bases and 6 bases, there was a span of 9 bases. The germline V gene encodes CDR1 MNHEY and CDR2 SVGAGI. The CDR3 contains 11 residues.

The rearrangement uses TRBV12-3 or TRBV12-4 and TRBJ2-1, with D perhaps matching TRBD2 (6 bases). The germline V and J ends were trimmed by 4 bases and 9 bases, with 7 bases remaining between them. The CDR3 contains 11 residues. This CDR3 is CASSWRGEQFF. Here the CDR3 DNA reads TGTGCCAGCAGTTGGAGGGGTGAGCAGTTCTTC.

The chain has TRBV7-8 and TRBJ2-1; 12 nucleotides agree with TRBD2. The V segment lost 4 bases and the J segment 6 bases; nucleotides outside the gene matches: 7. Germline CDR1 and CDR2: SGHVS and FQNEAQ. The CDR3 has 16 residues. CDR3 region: CASSSSGREIGNEQFF. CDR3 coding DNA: TGTGCCAGCAGCTCTAGCGGGAGGGAAATCGGCAATGAGCAGTTCTTC.

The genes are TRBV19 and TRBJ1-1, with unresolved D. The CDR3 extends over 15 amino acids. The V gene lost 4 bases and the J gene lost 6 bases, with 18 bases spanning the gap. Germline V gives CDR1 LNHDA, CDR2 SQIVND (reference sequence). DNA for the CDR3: TGTGCCAGTAGTACGTCCCCCGACAAGTTCCCTGAAGCTTTCTTT. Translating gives CASSTSPDKFPEAFF.

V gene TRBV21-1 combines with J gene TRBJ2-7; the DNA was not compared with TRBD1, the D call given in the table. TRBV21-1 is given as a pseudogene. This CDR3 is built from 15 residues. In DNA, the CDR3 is TGTGCCAGCAGCAAAGGAGGTGGACAGCCCTACGAGCAGTACTTC. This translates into CASSKGGGQPYEQYF.

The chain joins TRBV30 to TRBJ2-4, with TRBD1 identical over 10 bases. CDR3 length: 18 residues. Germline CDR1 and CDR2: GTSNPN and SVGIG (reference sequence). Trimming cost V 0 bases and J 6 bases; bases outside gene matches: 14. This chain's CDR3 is CAWSVPLRQGAARNIQYF. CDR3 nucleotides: TGTGCCTGGAGTGTACCCCTCCGACAGGGGGCGGCGAGAAACATTCAGTACTTC.

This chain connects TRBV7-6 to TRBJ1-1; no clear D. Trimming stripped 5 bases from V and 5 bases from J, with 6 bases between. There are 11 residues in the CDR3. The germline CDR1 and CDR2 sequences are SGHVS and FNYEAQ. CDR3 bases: TGTGCCAGCAGCGGAGGGACTGAAGCTTTCTTT. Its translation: CASSGGTEAFF.

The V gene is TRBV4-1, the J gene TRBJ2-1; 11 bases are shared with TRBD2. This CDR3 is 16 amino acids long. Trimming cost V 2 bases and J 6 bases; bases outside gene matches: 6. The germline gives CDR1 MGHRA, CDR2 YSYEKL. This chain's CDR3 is CASSQYGLAGRNEQFF. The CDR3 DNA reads TGCGCCAGCAGCCAATACGGACTAGCGGGTCGCAATGAGCAGTTCTTC.

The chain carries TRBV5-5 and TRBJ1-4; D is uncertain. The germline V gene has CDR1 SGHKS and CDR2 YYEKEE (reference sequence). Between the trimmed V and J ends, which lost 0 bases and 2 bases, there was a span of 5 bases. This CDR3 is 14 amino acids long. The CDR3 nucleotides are TGTGCCAGCAGCTTGGGGGCTACTAATGAAAAACTGTTTTTT. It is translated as CASSLGATNEKLFF.